This T cell receptor (beta chain) was identified during a study of neurological immune-mediated disorders. Study-level points and caveats: Levels of TCR clonal expansion peaked in HTLV-1-associated myelopathy and reached their lowest in multiple sclerosis, under those of healthy controls.

This clonotype was counted many times. Its antigen remains unidentified. The method for making cDNA was 5'RACE, and it used 10-nucleotide random UMIs. A single run covered 15-18 subjects with over 170 million TCR-beta sequences. One entry per CDR3 protein results from TCRdb running MiXCR on the 5' RACE reads. The sample shows under 90,000 distinct CDR3 sequences, 10% of them seen only once. The CDR3 covers 13 residues. Germline V gene sequence: CDR1 ENHRY, CDR2 SYGVKD. V was clipped by 6 bases and J by 3 bases, with 11 bases between them. The unsorted libraries were produced from 2 million PBMCs held at -80 C.

The TCR comes from a man between 35 and 55 years old in good health. The V gene is TRBV10-3, the J gene TRBJ1-2, with D perhaps matching TRBD1 (5 bases). Sequences were obtained from PBMCs. The CDR3 region has the DNA TGTGCCATCAGGGGGACGGAGGACTATGGCTACACCTTC. Amino acids: CAIRGTEDYGYTF.